These T cell receptor beta chains were read from a single sample in a study of metastatic and nonmetastatic thyroid tumors. MiXCR reprocessed the PCR reads for TCRdb. The table has around 50,000 clones, 22% seen once. The sequencing input was blood. The receptors were sampled from a male donor with papillary thyroid cancer or a benign thyroid nodule (not recorded which). Some clones in this sample may be carry-over from other donors' samples. Both conserved end residues are part of each CDR3. The D gene is left open where the match is weak. Expanded clones are given a class, and other clones once, few, many or no size at all.

>TRBV5-1|TRBD1|TRBJ2-3|many
TGCGCCAGCACCGAACAGGGGGCCCACGATACGCAGTATTTT
CASTEQGAHDTQYF
>TRBV5-4|TRBD1|TRBJ2-3|many
TGTGCCAGCAGCTTACCGGGACAGGGTTCAGATACGCAGTATTTT
CASSLPGQGSDTQYF
>TRBV27|TRBD2|TRBJ2-7|many
TGTGCCAGCAGTCTCGGCGGGGAGGGGAGACTAGGCTACGAGCAGTACTTC
CASSLGGEGRLGYEQYF
>TRBV12-3/TRBV12-4|NA|TRBJ2-1|many
TGTGCCAGCAGTTTAGCGCCAAGGGGACCAACCAATGAGCAGTTCTTC
CASSLAPRGPTNEQFF
>TRBV9|NA|TRBJ2-7|many
TGTGCCAGCAGCGTAGGGGGTCGGGGGTCCTCCTACGAGCAGTACTTC
CASSVGGRGSSYEQYF
>TRBV6-5|NA|TRBJ1-1|once
TGTGCCAGCAGTTACTCGCGGGGGCAGGTTGAAGCTTTCTTT
CASSYSRGQVEAFF
>TRBV9|NA|TRBJ2-1|NA
TGTGCCAGCAGCGTAGGCCCCCCGTTGGGCACCAATGAGCAGTTCTTC
CASSVGPPLGTNEQFF
>TRBV4-1|NA|TRBJ2-7|many
TGCGCCAGCAGCCCACCTTCCGGGCTCGCGGGCGAGCAGTACTTC
CASSPPSGLAGEQYF
>TRBV20-1|NA|TRBJ1-1|many
TGCAGTGCCCCGGGAGGCACTGAAGCTTTCTTT
CSAPGGTEAFF
>TRBV6-4|NA|TRBJ1-5|NA
TGTGCCAGCAGTGAACGGGAGAATCAGCCCCAGCATTTT
CASSERENQPQHF
>TRBV7-2|NA|TRBJ1-1|many
TGTGCCAGCAGCCTGAGGGGACCTTCGAACACTGAAGCTTTCTTT
CASSLRGPSNTEAFF
>TRBV5-1|NA|TRBJ2-6|many
TGCGCCAGCAAGCTCCGCCCCTCTGGGGCCAACGTCCTGACTTTC
CASKLRPSGANVLTF
>TRBV2|TRBD1|TRBJ2-5|many
TGTGCCAGCAGTGTTGATAGGGGGCTATTAGAGACCCAGTACTTC
CASSVDRGLLETQYF
>TRBV27|NA|TRBJ2-7|many
TGTGCCAGCAGTTTTGCCGGGGGACAATACGAGCAGTACTTC
CASSFAGGQYEQYF
>TRBV18|TRBD2|TRBJ2-7|few
TGTGCCAGCTCCCAGAATAGCGGGAGTGGCAACGAGCAGTACTTC
CASSQNSGSGNEQYF
>TRBV19|TRBD2|TRBJ2-6|NA
TGTGCCAGCATACTAGCGGGAGTCATCTCTGGGGCCAACTTCCTGACTTTC
CASILAGVISGANFLTF
>TRBV11-3|NA|TRBJ2-5|NA
TGTGCCATCAGCTCTACAGGGGCCGGGGGGGAGACGCAGTACTTC
CAISSTGAGGETQYF
>TRBV27|TRBD2|TRBJ2-7|NA
TGTGCCAGCAGTTACGCTAGCGGGATTAGTTACGAGCAGTACTTC
CASSYASGISYEQYF
>TRBV18|NA|TRBJ1-4|NA
TGTGCCAGCTCACGGGACGGTAATGAAAAACTGTTTTTT
CASSRDGNEKLFF
>TRBV7-9|NA|TRBJ2-7|many
TGTGCCAGCAGGTGGGCAGGGCACAACGAGCAGTACTTC
CASRWAGHNEQYF
>TRBV24-1|TRBD1|TRBJ1-2|medium-sized
TGTGCCACCAGTGATTCGGTCCCAGGGGGCAACTATGGCTACACCTTC
CATSDSVPGGNYGYTF
>TRBV5-5|TRBD2|TRBJ2-7|many
TGTGCCAGCAGCTTGGAGGGGCTAGCGGGGGGCGAGCAGTACTTC
CASSLEGLAGGEQYF
>TRBV20-1|TRBD1|TRBJ1-2|NA
TGCAGTGCCAAGAAAGGGGGCGGTATCGATGGCTACACCTTC
CSAKKGGGIDGYTF
>TRBV12-3/TRBV12-4|NA|TRBJ2-5|many
TGTGCCAGCAGTTTAATCAGGGCCCAAGAGACCCAGTACTTC
CASSLIRAQETQYF
>TRBV30|NA|TRBJ2-2|many
TGTGCCTGGTCGCAGGGGGGCGGTACCGGGGAGCTGTTTTTT
CAWSQGGGTGELFF
>TRBV18|TRBD1|TRBJ1-2|many
TGTGCCAGCTCACTCGAGGGGACAGGGAGACTTTATGGCTACACCTTC
CASSLEGTGRLYGYTF
>TRBV6-1|NA|TRBJ2-7|few
TGTGCCAGCAGGAGGGGCAACCGGTGGGCTTCCCACGATCAGTACTTC
CASRRGNRWASHDQYF
>TRBV20-1|NA|TRBJ2-7|NA
TGCAGTGCTAGATATCTCAGCTGTAACGAGCAGTACTTC
CSARYLSCNEQYF
>TRBV6-2/TRBV6-3|NA|TRBJ1-6|NA
TGTGCCAGCAGTTACTCAGGTGGGGGCTCACCCCTCCACTTT
CASSYSGGGSPLHF
>TRBV5-6|TRBD1|TRBJ2-2|many
TGTGCCAGCAGGCCACAGGGGACCGGGGAGCTGTTTTTT
CASRPQGTGELFF
>TRBV7-8|NA|TRBJ2-7|many
TGTGCCAGCAGCTGGAACAGCGGTCGATACGAGCAGTACTTC
CASSWNSGRYEQYF
>TRBV5-1|TRBD1|TRBJ1-2|NA
TGCGCCAGCAGCGCAGGGGGATACTATGGCTACACCTTC
CASSAGGYYGYTF
>TRBV5-6|NA|TRBJ1-6|many
TGTGCCAGCAGCCGAGCGAGGAGCTCCTATAATTCACCCCTCCACTTT
CASSRARSSYNSPLHF
>TRBV13|TRBD2|TRBJ2-1|many
TGTGCCAGCAGCCCCGAGCTAGCGGGGGGTATCTACTCCTACAATGAGCAGTTCTTC
CASSPELAGGIYSYNEQFF
>TRBV6-1|NA|TRBJ2-7|few
TGTGCCAGCACCAGCCTCTACGAGCAGTACTTC
CASTSLYEQYF
>TRBV12-3/TRBV12-4|TRBD1|TRBJ1-1|many
TGTGCCAGCAGCCCCGGGACAGGGGTCTTGAACACTGAAGCTTTCTTT
CASSPGTGVLNTEAFF
>TRBV7-9|NA|TRBJ1-1|many
TGTGCCAGCAGCTTAGGTGCTGGGCAGGGAGGGGGAGCTTTCTTT
CASSLGAGQGGGAFF
>TRBV20-1|TRBD2|TRBJ2-1|many
TGCAGTGCTAGAGAGAGGACTAGCCCGAGCAATGAGCAGTTCTTC
CSARERTSPSNEQFF
>TRBV12-3/TRBV12-4|NA|TRBJ1-5|many
TGTGCCAGCAGTTTAGATTGGCGGGGCGGCGGCAATCAGCCCCAGCATTTT
CASSLDWRGGGNQPQHF
>TRBV27|NA|TRBJ1-5|many
TGTGCCAGCAGCTTATTCCCCCCCACACTTAGCAATCAGCCCCAGCATTTT
CASSLFPPTLSNQPQHF
>TRBV6-1|NA|TRBJ2-3|few
TGTGCCGCCGACAGCGGCAACACAGATACGCAGTATTTT
CAADSGNTDTQYF
>TRBV4-3|NA|TRBJ1-1|NA
TGCGCCAGCAGCCAAAGGACATCCACTGAAGCTTTCTTT
CASSQRTSTEAFF
>TRBV12-3/TRBV12-4|TRBD1|TRBJ1-1|many
TGTGCCAGCAGTTTAAAAAGGGGGCTTGACACTGAAGCTTTCTTT
CASSLKRGLDTEAFF
>TRBV20-1|NA|TRBJ1-5|few
TGCAGTGCCTTGGTGCAGGGTGAGCTGGGTCAGCCCCAGCATTTT
CSALVQGELGQPQHF
>TRBV7-2|NA|TRBJ1-1|many
TGTGCCAGCAGCTTAGCGGGGGAGGCCGAATCCTCTGAAGCTTTCTTT
CASSLAGEAESSEAFF
>TRBV4-1|NA|TRBJ1-5|many
TGCGCCAGCAGCCAAGATGCCGGGTCAGGTCAGCCCCAGCATTTT
CASSQDAGSGQPQHF
>TRBV27|NA|TRBJ2-7|NA
TGTGCCAGCGGGGAGAGGGAATCCACCTACGAGCAGTACTTC
CASGERESTYEQYF
>TRBV6-1|NA|TRBJ1-5|many
TGTGCCAGCAGTGCCTCCGGCTTTAGCAATCAGCCCCAGCATTTT
CASSASGFSNQPQHF
>TRBV5-1|NA|TRBJ2-1|many
TGCGCCAGCAGCGGGCAGGGGTTGGTCGATGAGCAGTTCTTC
CASSGQGLVDEQFF
>TRBV6-1|TRBD1|TRBJ1-6|few
TGCGCTACTTCACAGGGGAATTCACCCCTCCACTTT
CATSQGNSPLHF
>TRBV6-1|NA|TRBJ2-5|many
TGTGCCAGCAGTACGGTTGGTAGGAAGACCCAGTACTTC
CASSTVGRKTQYF
>TRBV19|TRBD1|TRBJ1-3|NA
TGTCTCAGTAGTATGTCGGGACAGCTCTCTGGAAACACCATATATTTT
CLSSMSGQLSGNTIYF
>TRBV11-3|TRBD2|TRBJ2-5|NA
TGTGCCAGCAGCCGTACTAGCGAAGAGACCCAGTACTTC
CASSRTSEETQYF
>TRBV7-8|NA|TRBJ2-5|many
TGTGCCAGCAGCCACGGGTCAGTCCAAGAGACCCAGTACTTC
CASSHGSVQETQYF
>TRBV6-1|NA|TRBJ1-1|NA
TGTGCCAGCACTGTACAGGGCAATCGTCCCCGGGAAGCTTTTTTT
CASTVQGNRPREAFF